This passage covers 9 T cell receptor beta chains from one sample sequenced in a study of cytomegalovirus exposure and HLA in healthy donors. The PCR contained 60 Vbeta and 13 Jbeta primers. Produced via immunoSEQ multiplex PCR; TCRdb's table is partial and in-frame only. The sample has 150,000 to 200,000 clones; roughly 78% are singletons. Material for sequencing was PBMCs. The origin of the receptors is a man aged 40-49 years in good health and CMV-seropositive.

The chain has TRBV30 and TRBJ2-5, with 7 nucleotides matching TRBD1. Germline V gives CDR1 GTSNPN, CDR2 SVGIG (reference sequence). Trimming removed 5 bases from V and 2 bases from J; junction bases left unmatched: 5. This CDR3 has 13 residues. The CDR3, as DNA: TGTGCCTGGCGAGGGACAGCGCAAGAGACCCAGTACTTC. Protein product: CAWRGTAQETQYF.

A single count supports this clone. The V call is TRBV11-1, the J call TRBJ2-7; D gene unclear. In germline, CDR1 is SGHAT, CDR2 FQDESV (reference sequence). V shed 2 bases and J shed 4 bases, with 6 bases lying between them. The CDR3 extends over 12 amino acids. The CDR3 is CASSLRRYEQYF. CDR3 sequence (DNA): TGTGCCAGCAGCTTAAGGCGGTACGAGCAGTACTTC.

The chain combines TRBV11-3 with TRBJ2-1; D gene ambiguous. Germline lookup yields CDR1 SGHNT and CDR2 YENEEA. The CDR3 is 15 amino acids. V gave up 1 base and J gave up 5 bases, with 12 bases separating them. The chain's CDR3 is CASSLVGTVNNEQFF. CDR3 nucleotide sequence: TGTGCCAGCAGCTTAGTAGGTACAGTAAACAATGAGCAGTTCTTC.

The V gene is TRBV7-2, the J gene TRBJ1-6; maybe TRBD1 (5 bases). The germline gives CDR1 SGHTA, CDR2 FQGNSA. Trimming cost V 7 bases and J 5 bases, with 12 bases left between them. The CDR3 is 14 residues long. Written as DNA, the CDR3 is TGTGCCAGCACCCAGTGGGGGGATAATTCACCCCTCCACTTT. Its protein is CASTQWGDNSPLHF.

The chain recombines TRBV30 with TRBJ1-5; TRBD1 is a possible D gene (5 bases). This CDR3 contains 12 residues. Trimming took off 0 bases at V and 11 bases at J, with 11 bases between the two ends. CDR1 and CDR2 from the germline V gene are GTSNPN and SVGIG (reference sequence). CDR3 sequence: CAWSVGARAQHF. The CDR3 DNA is TGTGCCTGGAGTGTTGGGGCTCGGGCCCAGCATTTT.

CDR3 in DNA: TGTGCCAGTAGTAACGGACTCAACGAGCAGTACTTC. The encoded protein is CASSNGLNEQYF. The J gene is TRBJ2-7, the V gene TRBV19, with D maybe TRBD2 (5 bases). The CDR3 is 12 amino acids. CDR1 is LNHDA and CDR2 is SQIVND in the germline V gene (reference sequence). The germline V and J ends were trimmed by 4 bases and 5 bases, with 9 bases remaining between them.

The chain links TRBV7-3 to TRBJ2-6; TRBD1 matches 8 bases. The trim removed 6 bases at V and 2 bases at J, leaving 6 bases unmatched. The CDR3 contains 16 residues. Per germline, CDR1 SGHTA and CDR2 FQGTGA. The CDR3 DNA reads TGTGCCAGCAGTTTACAGGGGGGCGCTGGGGCCAACGTCCTGACTTTC. It encodes CASSLQGGAGANVLTF.

The chain is built from TRBV5-1 and TRBJ1-1; 7 nucleotides align to TRBD1. The CDR3 totals 16 residues. Trimming at V came to 4 bases and at J to 2 bases, leaving 11 bases not matched to a gene. Germline V gene data show CDR1 as SGHRS and CDR2 as YFSETQ. The CDR3 DNA follows: TGCGCCAGCAGCCCGGACGGGACAGCTAAAAACACTGAAGCTTTCTTT. Its translation is CASSPDGTAKNTEAFF.

The V gene is TRBV4-1, the J gene TRBJ1-2; D perhaps matches TRBD1 (6 bases). Germline V gene lookup returns CDR1 MGHRA and CDR2 YSYEKL. This CDR3 region has 13 residues. V was shortened by 3 bases and J by 4 bases, with 9 bases between the two germline ends. CDR3 region: CASSHMDSYGYTF. DNA of the CDR3: TGCGCCAGCAGCCACATGGACAGCTATGGCTACACCTTC.